This T cell receptor beta chain was captured by sequencing in a study of shared clonotypes between healthy human individuals. Study results and caveats: Clonotype sharing among the donors was expected to vary with sequencing depth.

Donors were healthy HIV-negative adults without recent acute infections or vaccinations. The authors loaded about 200 ng DNA, tens of thousands of T cell genomes, into sorted-subset replicate PCRs. Libraries were prepared by immunoSEQ multiplex PCR; TCRdb keeps only in-frame clonotypes and omits some of them. The repertoire holds roughly 680,000 clones, with just under 75% as singletons. Of note for this clone: Its matching antigen is unknown. A much larger clonotype is one base distant, so this may be a read error. Within the sample, other DNA sequences also encode this same CDR3.

The CDR3 is 15 residues long. Germline V CDR1 and CDR2: SGHRS, YFSETQ. Trimming at V came to 3 bases and at J to 5 bases, leaving 2 bases not matched to a gene. The sequencing sample was made of memory CD4+ T cells sorted from blood. The subset: CD45RA-negative fraction. This chain connects TRBV5-1 to TRBJ2-1, with 13 bases aligning to TRBD2. This sequence was found in a woman aged 25 to 39 in good health. CDR3 bases: TGCGCCAGCAGCTGGACTAGCGGGGGCCACAATGAGCAGTTCTTC. Its protein product is CASSWTSGGHNEQFF. Full variable domain (missing parts from reference TRBV5-1 and TRBJ2-1): KAGVTQTPRYLIKTRGQQVTLSCSPISGHRSVSWYQQTPGQGLQFLFEYFSETQRNKGNFPGRFSGRQFSNSRSEMNVSTLELGDSALYLCASSWTSGGHNEQFFGPGTRLTVL.